This TCR beta chain was identified in a study of blood T cell repertoires in COVID-19. Study-wide context: Some COVID-19 samples were acute and others convalescent; all came from the United States, Italy and Spain. Sample material is recorded as cDNA or gDNA derived from T cells, B-cell-depleted T cells, or PBMCs.

Per the original methods: Estimated nucleated cell counts came from reference gene primer amplification. TCRdb's table, derived via immunoSEQ multiplex PCR, lists solely in-frame clones and lacks some. The DNA gave D and trimming, while V, J and clone size come from that table. The data show 70,000 to 100,000 clones, roughly four fifths seen once. In germline, CDR1 is SGHNT, CDR2 YENEEA. V dropped 1 base and J dropped 6 bases, with 15 bases sitting between them. The CDR3 sequence is 16 residues long. The sequenced sample consisted of peripheral blood. This sequence originates from a man aged 50-60 years with active or convalescent COVID-19. The V gene is TRBV11-3, the J gene TRBJ2-2, with a tentative D call TRBD2 (7 bases). The CDR3 coding sequence is TGTGCCAGCAGCTTAGCGGGGGGCCCGGGAGCCGGGGAGCTGTTTTTT. As protein: CASSLAGGPGAGELFF.